The 16 T cell receptor beta chains below all came from one sample that was sequenced in a study of shared clonotypes between healthy human individuals. Sequenced by immunoSEQ multiplex PCR; TCRdb stores in-frame clones only, minus some. Of some 1.5 million clones in the sample, 95% to 99% were seen once. Sequenced sample: naive CD4+ T cells sorted from blood. Subset defined: CD45RA+ positively selected. Receptor source: a young man in good health.

This chain links TRBV7-2 with TRBJ2-2, with a tentative D call TRBD1 (5 bases). V was pared by 1 base and J by 5 bases, with 17 bases between. This CDR3 is built from 17 residues. Germline loops: CDR1 SGHTA, CDR2 FQGNSA. The CDR3 region is CASSLDLLRVRTGELFF. CDR3 nucleotide sequence: TGTGCCAGCAGCTTAGACCTTCTCAGGGTCCGGACCGGGGAGCTGTTTTTT.

The chain couples TRBV5-1 to TRBJ2-1, with D maybe TRBD2 (6 bases). The germline gives CDR1 SGHRS, CDR2 YFSETQ. The V end lost 4 bases, the J end lost 3 bases, and 11 bases lay between the germline ends. This CDR3 spans 14 amino acids. The CDR3 sequence: CASSQGLGYNEQFF. The CDR3 bases are TGCGCCAGCAGCCAGGGACTCGGCTACAATGAGCAGTTCTTC. Full variable domain (remainder filled in from reference TRBV5-1 and TRBJ2-1): KAGVTQTPRYLIKTRGQQVTLSCSPISGHRSVSWYQQTPGQGLQFLFEYFSETQRNKGNFPGRFSGRQFSNSRSEMNVSTLELGDSALYLCASSQGLGYNEQFFGPGTRLTVL.

This chain connects TRBV15 to TRBJ2-1; 7 bases are shared with TRBD1. With V trimmed by 1 base and J by 15 bases, 12 bases remained unmatched. The CDR3 runs to 14 residues. Germline V gives CDR1 LNHNV, CDR2 YYDKDF (reference sequence). The CDR3 is CATSRVIHRGPGFF. In DNA, the CDR3 is TGTGCCACCAGCAGAGTGATCCACAGGGGCCCCGGGTTCTTC.

The gene calls are TRBV27 and TRBJ2-1, with D uncertain. V was shortened by 4 bases and J by 0 bases, with 13 bases between the two germline ends. This CDR3 contains 16 residues. Per the germline V gene, CDR1 is MNHEY and CDR2 is SMNVEV (reference sequence). CDR3 DNA: TGTGCCAGCAGTTCCCTCACCCGGAGCTCCTACAATGAGCAGTTCTTC. The encoded protein is CASSSLTRSSYNEQFF.

This clone came up once. The rearrangement uses TRBV6-5 and TRBJ2-3, with 7 bases fitting TRBD1. V dropped 6 bases and J dropped 2; count of bases not matched to a gene: 5. The CDR3 is made up of 14 amino acids. From germline, CDR1 is MNHEY and CDR2 SVGAGI. This CDR3 is CASRNRGYTDTQYF. DNA for the CDR3: TGTGCCAGCAGGAACAGGGGCTACACAGATACGCAGTATTTT.

The chain links TRBV5-1 to TRBJ2-2, with 12 positions matching TRBD2. With V trimmed by 4 bases and J by 5 bases, 6 bases remained unmatched. The CDR3 spans 16 residues. CDR1 and CDR2 from the germline V gene are SGHRS and YFSETQ. Here the CDR3 DNA reads TGCGCCAGCAGCATGACTAGCGGGAGAAGGACCGGGGAGCTGTTTTTT. It specifies CASSMTSGRRTGELFF. Using reference TRBV5-1 and TRBJ2-2 for the parts outside the CDR3, the full variable domain is KAGVTQTPRYLIKTRGQQVTLSCSPISGHRSVSWYQQTPGQGLQFLFEYFSETQRNKGNFPGRFSGRQFSNSRSEMNVSTLELGDSALYLCASSMTSGRRTGELFFGEGSRLTVL.

The J gene is TRBJ1-5, the V gene TRBV27, with 10 bases lining up with TRBD1. This CDR3 spans 17 amino acids. In germline, CDR1 is MNHEY, CDR2 SMNVEV (reference sequence). The V segment lost 2 bases and the J segment 9 bases; nucleotides outside the gene matches: 13. In nucleotides, the CDR3 is TGTGCCAGCAGTTTAGGTGCGACAGGGGGCGCGTGGGGGCCCCAGCATTTT. As protein: CASSLGATGGAWGPQHF.

J is TRBJ2-5 and V is TRBV19; weak D call: TRBD2 (5 bases). Germline CDR1 is LNHDA and CDR2 is SQIVND (reference sequence). Trimming stripped 10 bases from V and 2 bases from J, with 11 bases between. This CDR3 has 12 amino acids. The CDR3 reads CATEDGQETQYF. The CDR3 nucleotides read TGTGCCACGGAGGACGGACAAGAGACCCAGTACTTC.

V and J are TRBV5-1 and TRBJ2-7; the D gene could be TRBD1 or TRBD2 (5 bases each). The CDR3 runs to 16 residues. V shed 0 bases and J shed 2 bases, with 15 bases lying between them. Germline assignment: CDR1 SGHRS and CDR2 YFSETQ. The CDR3 DNA reads TGCGCCAGCAGCTTGGCCGGGACGCCATTAACCTACGAGCAGTACTTC. It is translated as CASSLAGTPLTYEQYF.

The V and J genes are TRBV18 and TRBJ2-7; tentative D call: TRBD2 (6 bases). Deletions cut 3 bases from V and 4 bases from J, with 16 bases between. This CDR3 region has 15 residues. Germline V gene data show CDR1 as KGHSH and CDR2 as LQKENI. The CDR3 sequence is CASSPSRTGDYEQYF. The CDR3 DNA is TGTGCCAGCTCACCGTCGAGGACGGGAGATTACGAGCAGTACTTC.

The J gene is TRBJ2-5, the V gene TRBV4-1, with 8 bases matching TRBD1. With the DNA end fitting TRBJ2-7 better, the J assignment may be wrong. CDR3 length equals 16 residues. Germline CDR1 reads MGHRA; CDR2 reads YSYEKL. The CDR3 loop is CASSQERRQGIYEQYF. The CDR3 DNA is TGCGCCAGCAGCCAAGAACGGCGACAGGGGATCTACGAGCAGTACTTC.

V is TRBV28 and J is TRBJ2-7; D is tentatively TRBD1 or TRBD2 (6 bases each). With 2 bases removed from V and 1 base from J, the gap between germline ends came to 15 bases. This CDR3 comprises 16 residues. The germline V gene has CDR1 MDHEN and CDR2 SYDVKM. The CDR3 DNA is TGTGCCAGCAGTTTAACACAGGGCGGAGGGTCCTACGAGCAGTACTTC. Its translation is CASSLTQGGGSYEQYF.

The V call is TRBV19, the J call TRBJ2-1, with unresolved D. CDR1 is LNHDA and CDR2 is SQIVND in the germline V gene (reference sequence). The V end lost 0 bases, the J end lost 15 bases, and 18 bases lay between the germline ends. The CDR3 totals 14 residues. The CDR3 is CASSIDHPRRRPFF. Here the CDR3 DNA reads TGTGCCAGTAGTATAGATCACCCTAGACGCCGCCCGTTCTTC.

This chain connects TRBV7-8 to TRBJ2-7; D gene unclear. Germline V gives CDR1 SGHVS, CDR2 FQNEAQ. CDR3 length equals 12 residues. Trimming took 5 bases from V and 6 from J, leaving 11 bases between them. Here the CDR3 DNA reads TGTGCCAGCAGCCCGAGGTCTGGCGAGCAGTACTTC. Amino acid sequence: CASSPRSGEQYF.

This chain connects TRBV5-1 to TRBJ1-4, with a possible D match to TRBD1 (6 bases). CDR3 size: 14 residues. Looked up from germline, CDR1 is SGHRS and CDR2 is YFSETQ. V was clipped by 4 bases and J by 7 bases, with 14 bases between them. CDR3 protein: CASSTPGTSEKLFF. CDR3 DNA: TGCGCCAGCAGCACCCCCGGGACAAGTGAAAAACTGTTTTTT.

The chain combines TRBV11-2 with TRBJ1-4; 9 bases are a match to TRBD1. Germline values: CDR1 SGHAT, CDR2 FQNNGV. The CDR3 loop spans 13 amino acids. Trimming removed 11 bases from V and 8 bases from J; junction bases left unmatched: 9. The chain's CDR3 is CAVQQGAREKLFF. The CDR3 DNA follows: TGTGCCGTTCAACAGGGGGCGCGGGAAAAACTGTTTTTT.